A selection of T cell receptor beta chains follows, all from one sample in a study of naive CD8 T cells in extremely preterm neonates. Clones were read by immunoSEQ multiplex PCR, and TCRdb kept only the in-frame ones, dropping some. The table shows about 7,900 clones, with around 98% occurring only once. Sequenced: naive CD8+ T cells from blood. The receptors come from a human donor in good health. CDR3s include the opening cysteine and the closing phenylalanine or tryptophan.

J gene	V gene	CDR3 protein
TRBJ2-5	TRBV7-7	CASSLRDSQETQYF
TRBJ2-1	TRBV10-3	CAISERPRGTGTNEQFF
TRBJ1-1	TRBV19	CASRMDGLMNTEAFF
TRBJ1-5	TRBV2	CASRIRGAGQPQHF
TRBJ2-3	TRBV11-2	CASSTGQGGEDTQYF
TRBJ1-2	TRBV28	CASSPNRDRIVGYTF
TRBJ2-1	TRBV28	CASSTPGQVAYNEQFF
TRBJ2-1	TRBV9	CASSVGLAEYNEQFF
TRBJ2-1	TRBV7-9	CASSPWSSGYNEQFF
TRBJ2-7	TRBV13	CASSLGLAGGEQYF
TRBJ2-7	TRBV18	CASSPALSAYEQYF
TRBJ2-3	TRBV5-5	CASSLGLAGPERNTQYF
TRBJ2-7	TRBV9	CASSPRQGFNEQYF
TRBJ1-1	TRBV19	CASSIGRGTEAFF
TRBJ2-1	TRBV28	CASSLPSGGADNEQFF
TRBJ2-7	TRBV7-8	CASSSDSGTGTYEQYF
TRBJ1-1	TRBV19	CASSTGIEAFF
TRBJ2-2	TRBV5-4	CASSLGGENTGELFF
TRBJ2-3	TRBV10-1	CASQDSRGTDTQYF
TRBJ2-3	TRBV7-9	CASSTAPGDLTADTQYF
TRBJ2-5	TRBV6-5	CASGEQLQETQYF
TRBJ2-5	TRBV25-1	CASSESGGGETQYF
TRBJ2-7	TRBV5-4	CASSQEQGIVYEQYF
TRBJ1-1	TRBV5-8	CASSPSGNMNTEAFF
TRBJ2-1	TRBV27	CASVRGGEQFF
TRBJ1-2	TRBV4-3	CASSQASGEVYGYTF
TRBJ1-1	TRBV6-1	CASSEVARAVTEAFF
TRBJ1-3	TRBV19	CASHSGQGLTRGNTIYF
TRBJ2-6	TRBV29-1	CSGGDSGANVLTF
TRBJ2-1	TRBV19	CASSSPGTGGYNEQFF
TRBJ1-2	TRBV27	CASSLSRGRGYTF
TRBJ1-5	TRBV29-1	CSVITGEDNQPQHF
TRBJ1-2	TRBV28	CASSFSGNRNYGYTF
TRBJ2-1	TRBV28	CASSLVTGNYNEQFF
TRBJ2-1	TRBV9	CASSVDGDEQFF
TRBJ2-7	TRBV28	CASETGGSSYEQYF
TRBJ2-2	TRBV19	CASWTGRTGELFF
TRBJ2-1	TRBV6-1	CASSEPRGGSSYNEQFF